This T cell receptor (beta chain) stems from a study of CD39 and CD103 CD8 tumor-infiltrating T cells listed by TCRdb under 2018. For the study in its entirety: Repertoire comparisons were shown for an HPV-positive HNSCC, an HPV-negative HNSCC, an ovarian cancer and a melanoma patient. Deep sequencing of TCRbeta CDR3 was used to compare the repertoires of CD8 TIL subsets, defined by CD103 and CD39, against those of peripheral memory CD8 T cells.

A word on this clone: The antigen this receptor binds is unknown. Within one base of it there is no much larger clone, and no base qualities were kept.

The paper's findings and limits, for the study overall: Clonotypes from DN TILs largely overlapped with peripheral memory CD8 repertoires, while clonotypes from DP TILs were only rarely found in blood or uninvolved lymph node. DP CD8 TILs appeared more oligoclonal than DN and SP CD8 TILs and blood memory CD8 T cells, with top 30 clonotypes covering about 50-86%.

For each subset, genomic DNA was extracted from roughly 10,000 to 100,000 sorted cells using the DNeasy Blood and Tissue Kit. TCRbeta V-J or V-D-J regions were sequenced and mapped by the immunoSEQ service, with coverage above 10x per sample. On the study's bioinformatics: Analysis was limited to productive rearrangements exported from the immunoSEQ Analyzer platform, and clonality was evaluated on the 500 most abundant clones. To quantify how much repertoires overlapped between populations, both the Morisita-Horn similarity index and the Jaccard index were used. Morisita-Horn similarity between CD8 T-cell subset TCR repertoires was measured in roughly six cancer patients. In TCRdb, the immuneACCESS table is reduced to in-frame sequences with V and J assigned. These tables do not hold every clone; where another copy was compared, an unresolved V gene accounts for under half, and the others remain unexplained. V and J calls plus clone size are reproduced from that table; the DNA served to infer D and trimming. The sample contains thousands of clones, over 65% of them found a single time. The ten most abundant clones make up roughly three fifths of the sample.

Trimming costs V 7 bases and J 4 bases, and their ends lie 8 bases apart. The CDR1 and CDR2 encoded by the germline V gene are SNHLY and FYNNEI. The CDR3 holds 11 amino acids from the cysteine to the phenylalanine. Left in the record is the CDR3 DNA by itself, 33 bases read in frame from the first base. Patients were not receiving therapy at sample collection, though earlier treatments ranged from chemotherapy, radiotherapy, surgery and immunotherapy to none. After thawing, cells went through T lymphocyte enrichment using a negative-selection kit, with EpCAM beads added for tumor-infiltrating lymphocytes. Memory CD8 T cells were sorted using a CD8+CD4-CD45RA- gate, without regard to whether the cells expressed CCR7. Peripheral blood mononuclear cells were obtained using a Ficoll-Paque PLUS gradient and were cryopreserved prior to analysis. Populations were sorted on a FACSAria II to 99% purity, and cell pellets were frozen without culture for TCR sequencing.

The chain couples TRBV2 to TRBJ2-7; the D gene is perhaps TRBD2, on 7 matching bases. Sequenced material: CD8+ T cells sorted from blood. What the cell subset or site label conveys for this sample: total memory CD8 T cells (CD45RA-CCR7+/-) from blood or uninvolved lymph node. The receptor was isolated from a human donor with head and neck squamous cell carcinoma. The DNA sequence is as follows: TGTGCCAGCAAGGGGGGGTACGAGCAGTACTTC. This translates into CASKGGYEQYF.